The clone carrying this T cell receptor beta chain was recorded a few times. What it recognizes is unknown. This record belongs to a study of T-cell reconstitution after alpha-beta-depleted transplantation in children. Study conclusions and caveats: In patients about two months after transplant, alpha-beta T cells reportedly arose from several hundred expanded graft clones. Surviving recipient T cells and intrathymic progenitors accounted for some patients' high TCRbeta diversity at day 60.

Molecular barcoding with unique molecular identifiers was used for the TCRbeta library. Using its own MiXCR run on the PCR reads, TCRdb lists one record per CDR3 protein. The sample has about 78,000 distinct CDR3 sequences; 14% are singletons. CDR3 length equals 16 residues. The germline V gene encodes CDR1 ENHRY and CDR2 SYGVKD. The ends were cut back, 5 bases at V and 3 bases at J, with 20 bases in the middle. The specimen comprised PBMCs, mostly from graft donor cells, sampled 180 days after TCRalphabeta/CD19-depleted stem cell transplant. The rearrangement joins TRBV10-3 to TRBJ2-7; the D is unclear. This TCR was recovered from a male patient aged 2 to 9 who had a stem cell transplant for acute lymphoblastic leukemia, so the T cells may come from the graft donor. CDR3 nucleotide sequence: TGTGCCATCAGTCGCCGCGTCGAGGCCTCAGGCTACGAGCAGTACTTC. Amino acids: CAISRRVEASGYEQYF.